This T cell receptor beta chain was found in a study of T cells after yellow fever vaccination (dated by TCRdb to about 2019). A note on the overall study: Libraries from fractions with low cell numbers were prepared with the SMART-Seq v4 Ultra Low Input RNA kit. Bulk TCR alpha and beta repertoires were sequenced longitudinally to track T-cell clones before and after primary and booster YFV17D yellow fever vaccination. The cohort comprised two healthy male donors, one aged 18 to 30 and one aged 30 to 40 years. Bulk PBMC replicates and cell subsets were isolated from blood drawn at multiple timepoints before and after both primary and secondary immunization. Overall study outcomes, separate from this receptor: FACS-sorted repertoires could contain abundant contaminating clonotypes from the bulk population, so computational filtering was required. The secondary T-cell response was weaker than the primary response but faster, peaking on day 5 instead of day 15. Because the study included only two donors, the extent to which the findings can be generalized is limited. A small fraction of clonotypes appeared in both the CD4 and CD8 compartments, likely as a result of convergent recombination. Most clones expanded after primary vaccination (96% of CD4 and around 89% of CD8) were re-detected after the booster, suggesting that broad memory maintenance occurred.

TCR cDNA was made using 5'RACE template switching, a step that added a universal primer site and unique molecular identifiers. cDNA synthesis was primed from both the TCR alpha and TCR beta constant segments. Library amplification used two PCR steps, and the second PCR step added sample barcodes and sequencing adapters. Sequencing of libraries was performed on Illumina HiSeq 2500 (2x100 bp) or NovaSeq (2x150 bp). The paper's data handling went like this. Demultiplexing of reads and collapsing into UMI consensus sequences were performed with MIGEC, and V(D)J alignment was carried out with MiXCR. Clonotypes responding to the vaccine were identified with edgeR on replicate PBMC samples, with the criteria of FDR below 0.01 and a log2 fold change above 5 up to day 15. Each bulk clonotype was labeled CD4 or CD8 based on which sequenced repertoire, CD4 or CD8, contained the clonotype at higher abundance. TCRdb took the public reads, trimmed them with fastp at Q25, ran MiXCR for clone calling and kept in-frame beta chains. Here each entry gathers all rows of one CDR3 protein and keeps the most common genes and DNA. These V and J calls originate from TCRdb's pipeline instead of the authors' own analysis. In this sample the table shows around 530,000 distinct CDR3 sequences, roughly 17% of which occur a single time. 17% of the sample goes to the ten largest clones.

Deletion took 1 base off V and 7 bases off J, with a span of 10 bases between the germline ends. There are 13 amino acids in the CDR3, from cysteine to phenylalanine inclusive. The DNA shown is the 39-base CDR3, in frame from base 1. CDR1 MNHNS and CDR2 SASEGT were looked up in the germline V gene. Turning to this clonotype: What antigen it recognizes has not been identified. Base qualities were left out, and no much larger clone turns up one base away.

What the treatment or condition label conveys for this sample: live attenuated yellow fever vaccine strain. At each blood-draw timepoint, two biological replicates of bulk PBMCs were obtained. PBMCs were isolated from peripheral blood using a standard Ficoll-Paque protocol. TriZol was used to extract RNA from bulk PBMCs, CD4 and CD8 fractions, and dextramer-positive and dextramer-negative fractions. Sequenced here: PBMCs, sampled roughly 5 days after the first yellow fever vaccination. This receptor was obtained from a man between 18 and 29 years old who received the YFV17D yellow fever vaccine. The chain joins TRBV6-1 to TRBJ1-2; the D gene lacks a confident call. The CDR3 in this case is CASSEGGGSGYTF. The nucleotides read TGTGCCAGCAGTGAAGGTGGAGGGTCTGGCTACACCTTC.